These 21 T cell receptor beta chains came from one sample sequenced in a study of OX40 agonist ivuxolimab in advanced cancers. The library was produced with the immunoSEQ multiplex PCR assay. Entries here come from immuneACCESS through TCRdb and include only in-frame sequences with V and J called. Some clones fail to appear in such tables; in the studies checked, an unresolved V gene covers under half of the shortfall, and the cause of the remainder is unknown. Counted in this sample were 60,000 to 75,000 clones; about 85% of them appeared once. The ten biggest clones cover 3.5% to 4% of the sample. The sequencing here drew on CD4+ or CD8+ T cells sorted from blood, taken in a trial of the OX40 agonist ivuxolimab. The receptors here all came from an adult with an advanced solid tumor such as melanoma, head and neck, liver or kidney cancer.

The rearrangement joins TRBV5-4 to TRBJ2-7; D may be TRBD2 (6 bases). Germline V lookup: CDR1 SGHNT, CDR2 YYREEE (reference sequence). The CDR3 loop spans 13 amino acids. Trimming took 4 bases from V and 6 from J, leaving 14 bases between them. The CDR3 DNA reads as TGTGCCAGCAGCACGGACGGGGGAAGCGAGCAGTACTTC. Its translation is CASSTDGGSEQYF.

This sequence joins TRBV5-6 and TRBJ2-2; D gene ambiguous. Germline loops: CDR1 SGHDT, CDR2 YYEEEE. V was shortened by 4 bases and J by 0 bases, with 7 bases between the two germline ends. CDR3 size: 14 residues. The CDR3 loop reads CASSRLANTGELFF. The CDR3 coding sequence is TGTGCCAGCAGCCGACTGGCGAACACCGGGGAGCTGTTTTTT.

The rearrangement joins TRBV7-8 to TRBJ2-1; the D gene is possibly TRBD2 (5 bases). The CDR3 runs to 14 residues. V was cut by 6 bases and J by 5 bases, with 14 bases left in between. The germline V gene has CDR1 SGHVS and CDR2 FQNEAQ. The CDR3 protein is CASSFRGVNNEQFF. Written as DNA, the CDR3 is TGTGCCAGCAGTTTCCGGGGTGTTAACAATGAGCAGTTCTTC.

The CDR3 reads CASRPGVQETQYF. Written as DNA, the CDR3 is TGTGCCAGCAGACCGGGGGTCCAAGAGACCCAGTACTTC. The chain uses TRBV6-5 and TRBJ2-5; perhaps TRBD2 as D (6 bases). Between the trimmed V and J ends, which lost 6 bases and 1 base, there was a span of 9 bases. Germline V gives CDR1 MNHEY, CDR2 SVGAGI. This CDR3 is built from 13 residues.

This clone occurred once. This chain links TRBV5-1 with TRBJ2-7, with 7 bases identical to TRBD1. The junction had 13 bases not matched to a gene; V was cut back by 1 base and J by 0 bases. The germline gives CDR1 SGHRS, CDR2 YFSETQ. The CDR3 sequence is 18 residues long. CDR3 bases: TGCGCCAGCAGCTTGTTGCCAGGGGGAGCAGCTAGCTCCTACGAGCAGTACTTC. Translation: CASSLLPGGAASSYEQYF.

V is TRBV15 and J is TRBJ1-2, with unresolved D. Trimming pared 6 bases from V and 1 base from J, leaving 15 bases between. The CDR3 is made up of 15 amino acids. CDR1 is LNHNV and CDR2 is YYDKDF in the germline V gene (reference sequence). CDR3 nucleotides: TGTGCCACCAGTAGCGACTATCAAAATAACTATGGCTACACCTTC. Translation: CATSSDYQNNYGYTF.

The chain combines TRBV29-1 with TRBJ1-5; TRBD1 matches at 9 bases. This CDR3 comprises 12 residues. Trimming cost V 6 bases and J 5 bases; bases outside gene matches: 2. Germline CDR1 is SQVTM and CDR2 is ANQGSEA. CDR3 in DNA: TGCAGCGTCAGGACAGGGGATCAGCCCCAGCATTTT. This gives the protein CSVRTGDQPQHF.

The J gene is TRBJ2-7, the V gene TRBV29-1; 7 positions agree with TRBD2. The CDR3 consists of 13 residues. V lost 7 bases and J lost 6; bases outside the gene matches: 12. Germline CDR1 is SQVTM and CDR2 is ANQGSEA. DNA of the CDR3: TGCAGCGCTGGGGGGGGAGGTCGCTCCGAGCAGTACTTC. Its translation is CSAGGGGRSEQYF.

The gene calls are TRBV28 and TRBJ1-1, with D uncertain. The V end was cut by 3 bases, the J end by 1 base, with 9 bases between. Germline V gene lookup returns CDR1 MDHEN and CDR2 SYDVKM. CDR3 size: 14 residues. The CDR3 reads CASSFGYGNTEAFF. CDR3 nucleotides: TGTGCCAGCAGTTTTGGGTATGGGAACACTGAAGCTTTCTTT.

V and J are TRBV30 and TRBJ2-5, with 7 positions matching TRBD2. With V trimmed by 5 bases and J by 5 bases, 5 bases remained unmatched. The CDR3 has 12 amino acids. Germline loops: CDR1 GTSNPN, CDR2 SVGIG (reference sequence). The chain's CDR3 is CAWGLVTETQYF. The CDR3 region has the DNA TGTGCCTGGGGACTAGTCACGGAGACCCAGTACTTC. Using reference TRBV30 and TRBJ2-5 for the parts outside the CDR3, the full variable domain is SQTIHQWPATLVQPVGSPLSLECTVEGTSNPNLYWYRQAAGRGLQLLFYSVGIGQISSEVPQNLSASRPQDRQFILSSKKLLLSDSGFYLCAWGLVTETQYFGPGTRLLVL.

Here the CDR3 reads CASSQDPRDRVGSPLHF. CDR3 sequence (DNA): TGTGCCAGCAGCCAAGATCCCCGGGACAGGGTAGGATCACCCCTCCACTTT. The J gene is TRBJ1-6, the V gene TRBV4-2; 9 positions match TRBD1. CDR1 LGHNA and CDR2 YNFKEQ come from the germline V gene. The CDR3 spans 17 residues. Trimming cost V 0 bases and J 10 bases; bases outside gene matches: 10.

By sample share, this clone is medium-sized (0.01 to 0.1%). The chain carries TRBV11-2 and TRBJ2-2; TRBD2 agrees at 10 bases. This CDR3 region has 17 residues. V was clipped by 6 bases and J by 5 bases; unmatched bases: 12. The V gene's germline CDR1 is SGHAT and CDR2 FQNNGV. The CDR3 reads CASRPLGERGGTGELFF. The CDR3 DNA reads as TGTGCCAGCAGACCCCTAGGGGAGCGGGGGGGAACCGGGGAGCTGTTTTTT.

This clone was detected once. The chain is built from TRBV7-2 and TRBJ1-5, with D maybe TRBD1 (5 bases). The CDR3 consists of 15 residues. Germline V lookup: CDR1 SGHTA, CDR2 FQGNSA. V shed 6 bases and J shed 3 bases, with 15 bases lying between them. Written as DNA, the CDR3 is TGTGCCAGCAGTCGCCTCGACAGTATCAATCAGCCCCAGCATTTT. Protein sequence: CASSRLDSINQPQHF.

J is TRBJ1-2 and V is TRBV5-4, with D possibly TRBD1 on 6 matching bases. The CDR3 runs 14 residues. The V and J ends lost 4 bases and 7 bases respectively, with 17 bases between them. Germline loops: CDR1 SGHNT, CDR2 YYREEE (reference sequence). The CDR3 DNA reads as TGTGCCAGCAGCACCCGGGGGCCAGATCGTGGCTACACCTTC. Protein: CASSTRGPDRGYTF.

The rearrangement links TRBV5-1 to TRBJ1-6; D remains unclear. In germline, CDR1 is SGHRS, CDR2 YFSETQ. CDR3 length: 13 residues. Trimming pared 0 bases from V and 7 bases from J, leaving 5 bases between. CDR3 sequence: CASSLEGNSPLHF. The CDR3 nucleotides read TGCGCCAGCAGCTTGGAAGGGAATTCACCCCTCCACTTT.

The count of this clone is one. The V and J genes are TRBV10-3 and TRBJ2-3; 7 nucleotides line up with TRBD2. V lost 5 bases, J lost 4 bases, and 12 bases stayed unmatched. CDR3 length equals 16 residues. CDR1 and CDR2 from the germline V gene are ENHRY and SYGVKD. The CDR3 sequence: CAISPWGGKRPDTQYF. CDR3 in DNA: TGTGCCATCAGTCCATGGGGGGGGAAACGGCCAGATACGCAGTATTTT.

In DNA, the CDR3 is TGCGCCAGCAGCCACAGGACAGGGGTGGGCTATGGCTACACCTTC. Translating it yields CASSHRTGVGYGYTF. The chain uses TRBV4-3 and TRBJ1-2; 9 positions match TRBD1. From germline, CDR1 is LGHNA and CDR2 YSLEER. This CDR3 has 15 residues. J lost 4 bases, V lost 3 bases, and 6 bases had no gene match.

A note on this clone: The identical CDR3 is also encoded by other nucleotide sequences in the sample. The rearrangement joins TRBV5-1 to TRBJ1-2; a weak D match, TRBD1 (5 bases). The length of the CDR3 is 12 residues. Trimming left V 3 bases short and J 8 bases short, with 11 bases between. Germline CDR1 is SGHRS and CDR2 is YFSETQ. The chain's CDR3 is CASSWDGVGYTF. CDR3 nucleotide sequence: TGCGCCAGCAGCTGGGACGGGGTGGGCTACACCTTC.

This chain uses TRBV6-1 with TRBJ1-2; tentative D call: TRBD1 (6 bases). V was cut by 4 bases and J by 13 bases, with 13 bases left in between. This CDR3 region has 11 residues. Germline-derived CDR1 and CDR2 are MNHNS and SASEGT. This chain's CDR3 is CASSARTVSTF. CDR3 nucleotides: TGTGCCAGCAGTGCGAGGACAGTTTCCACCTTC.

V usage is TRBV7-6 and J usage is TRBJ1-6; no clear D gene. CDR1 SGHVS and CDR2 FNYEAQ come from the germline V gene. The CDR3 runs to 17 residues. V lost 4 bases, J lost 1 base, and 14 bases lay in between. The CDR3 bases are TGTGCCAGCAGCTCCCTCGGGTTAGGGTCCTATAATTCACCCCTCCACTTT. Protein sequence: CASSSLGLGSYNSPLHF. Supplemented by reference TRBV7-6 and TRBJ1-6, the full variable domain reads GAGVSQSPRYKVTKRGQDVALRCDPISGHVSLYWYRQALGQGPEFLTYFNYEAQQDKSGLPNDRFSAERPEGSISTLTIQRTEQRDSAMYRCASSSLGLGSYNSPLHFGNGTRLTVT.

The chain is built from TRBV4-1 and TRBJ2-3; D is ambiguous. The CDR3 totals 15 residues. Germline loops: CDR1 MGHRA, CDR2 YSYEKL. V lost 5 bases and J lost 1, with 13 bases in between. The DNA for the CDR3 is TGCGCCAGCAGCATCGACCTAGTTGGCACAGATACGCAGTATTTT. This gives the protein CASSIDLVGTDTQYF.